This T cell receptor (beta chain) was sequenced during a study of cytomegalovirus exposure and HLA in healthy donors. PCR amplification relied on 60 Vbeta primers (plus 13 Jbeta primers). Using immunoSEQ multiplex PCR, the repertoire was profiled, and TCRdb retains in-frame clones only, with some absent. Its listing shows some 67,000 clones. CDR1 LNHDA and CDR2 SQIVND come from the germline V gene (reference sequence). V was cut by 3 bases and J by 0 bases, with 15 bases left in between. CDR3 length: 16 amino acids. This chain connects TRBV19 to TRBJ2-7; D might be TRBD2 (5 bases). Material: PBMCs. The TCR originated in a woman in her twenties or thirties in good health and CMV-seronegative. The CDR3 DNA is TGTGCCAGTAGTATTCGTAGGTTAGCGAACTCCTACGAGCAGTACTTC. Translation gives CASSIRRLANSYEQYF.